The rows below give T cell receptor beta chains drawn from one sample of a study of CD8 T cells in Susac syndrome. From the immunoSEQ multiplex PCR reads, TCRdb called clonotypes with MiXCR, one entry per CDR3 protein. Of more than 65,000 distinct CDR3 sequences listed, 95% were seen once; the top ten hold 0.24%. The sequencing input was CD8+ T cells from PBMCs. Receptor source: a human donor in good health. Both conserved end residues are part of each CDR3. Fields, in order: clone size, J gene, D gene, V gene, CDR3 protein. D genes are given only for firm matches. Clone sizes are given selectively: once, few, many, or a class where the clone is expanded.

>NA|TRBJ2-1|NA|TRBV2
CASSEARVVYYNEQFF
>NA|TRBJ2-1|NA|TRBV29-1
CSVGGGPYNEQFF
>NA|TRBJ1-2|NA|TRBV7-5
CISVPEAPRSNYGYTF
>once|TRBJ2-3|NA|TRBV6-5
CASSPPGRTQYF
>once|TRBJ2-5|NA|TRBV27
CASSFIRGWRETQYF
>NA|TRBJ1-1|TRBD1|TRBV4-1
CASSQVGTGWNTEAFF
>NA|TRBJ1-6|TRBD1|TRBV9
CASRQGENSPLHF
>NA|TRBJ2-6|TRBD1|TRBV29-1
CSVEDRTGSSSGANVLIF
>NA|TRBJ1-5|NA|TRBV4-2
CASSQDEAGEKQPQHF
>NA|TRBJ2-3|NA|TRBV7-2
CASSLDGGLPPDTQYF
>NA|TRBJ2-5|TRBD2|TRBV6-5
CASSYSGGSHETQYF
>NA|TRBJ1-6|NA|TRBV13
CASSPTTPSPLHF
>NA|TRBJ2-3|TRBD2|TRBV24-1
CATSDLRASGGSAADTQYF
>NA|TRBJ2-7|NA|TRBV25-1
CASSEGPTVYEQYF
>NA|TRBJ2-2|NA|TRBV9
CASSVAAVTGELFF
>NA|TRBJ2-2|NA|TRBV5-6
CASSLVRNTGELFF
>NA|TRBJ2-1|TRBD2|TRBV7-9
CASSQGLAATGYNEQFF